This T cell receptor beta chain emerged from a study of memory CD4+ T cells and cytomegalovirus serostatus. Study-level information: Donors were healthy Belgian adults, 10 or so CMV seropositive and some 24 seronegative. Study-wide findings and caveats: About two fifths of the roughly 160 known CMV-associated TCRbeta sequences appeared in CD4+ memory.

On this clone itself: Its antigen is as yet unknown.

The germline V and J ends were trimmed by 7 bases and 7 bases, with 11 bases remaining between them. This CDR3 is built from 12 residues. Per the germline V gene, CDR1 is LNHDA and CDR2 is SQIVND (reference sequence). The sort gate was single viable CD3+CD4+CD8-CD45RO+ cells for memory CD4+ T cells. Serum IgG to CMV pp150, pp28, p38 and p52 defined serostatus. Per the original data handling: Out-of-frame sequences were removed, leaving 2 million to 2.5 million distinct TCRbeta sequences. Sequencing used immunoSEQ multiplex PCR; TCRdb keeps in-frame clones, though not all of them. V, J and clone size were drawn from that table, and D and trimming were deduced from the DNA. The repertoire has around 33,000 clones, about 76% of them found once; the top ten carry over 0.55%.

The source of this sequence is an adult in good health and CMV-seronegative. Some clones in this sample may be carry-over from other donors' samples. This sequence joins TRBV19 and TRBJ1-5; D gene ambiguous. Sequencing was done on a sample of memory CD4+ T cells from blood. The CDR3: CASMTWMQPQHF. The DNA for the CDR3 is TGTGCCAGTATGACCTGGATGCAGCCCCAGCATTTT.